The clone carrying this TCR beta chain was picked up many times. This sample stems from a study of T cells of healthy individuals. MiXCR, run by TCRdb on the 5' RACE reads, gives a single entry per CDR3 protein. The data contain around 90,000 distinct CDR3 sequences, approximately 5.4% of them seen just once; the ten biggest clones take up roughly 7.1%. CDR1 and CDR2 from the germline V gene are MDHEN and SYDVKM. This CDR3 region has 13 residues. V was pared by 1 base and J by 6 bases, with 9 bases between. The chain is built from TRBV28 and TRBJ1-1; D is unclear. The TCR originated in a female donor in good health. CDR3 region: CASSLSPWAEAFF. The DNA for the CDR3 is TGTGCCAGCAGTTTATCACCGTGGGCTGAAGCTTTCTTT.